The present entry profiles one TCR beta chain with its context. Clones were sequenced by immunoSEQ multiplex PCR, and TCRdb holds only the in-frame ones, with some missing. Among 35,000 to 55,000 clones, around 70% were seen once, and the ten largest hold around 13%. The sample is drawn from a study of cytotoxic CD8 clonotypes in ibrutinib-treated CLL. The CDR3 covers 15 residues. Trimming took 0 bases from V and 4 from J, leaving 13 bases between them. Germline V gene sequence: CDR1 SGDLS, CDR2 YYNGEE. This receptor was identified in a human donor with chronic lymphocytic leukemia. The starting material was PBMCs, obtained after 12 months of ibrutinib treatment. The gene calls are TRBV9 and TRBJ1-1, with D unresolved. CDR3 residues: CASSVVPTAGTEAFF. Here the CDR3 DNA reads TGTGCCAGCAGCGTAGTCCCGACGGCGGGCACTGAAGCTTTCTTT. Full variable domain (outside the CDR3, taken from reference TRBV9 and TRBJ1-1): DSGVTQTPKHLITATGQRVTLRCSPRSGDLSVYWYQQSLDQGLQFLIQYYNGEERAKGNILERFSAQQFPDLHSELNLSSLELGDSALYFCASSVVPTAGTEAFFGQGTRLTVV.